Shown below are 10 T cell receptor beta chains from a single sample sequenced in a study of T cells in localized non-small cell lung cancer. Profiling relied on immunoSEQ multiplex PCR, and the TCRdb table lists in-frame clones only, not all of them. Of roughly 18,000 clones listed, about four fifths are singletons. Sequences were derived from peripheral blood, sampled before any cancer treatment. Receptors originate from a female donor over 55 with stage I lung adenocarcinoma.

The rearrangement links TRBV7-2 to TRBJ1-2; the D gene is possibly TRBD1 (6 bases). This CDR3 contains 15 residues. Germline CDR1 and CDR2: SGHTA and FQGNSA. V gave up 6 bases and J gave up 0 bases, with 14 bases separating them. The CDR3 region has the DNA TGTGCCAGCAGAAAGACAGGTCTAGCTAACTATGGCTACACCTTC. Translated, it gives CASRKTGLANYGYTF.

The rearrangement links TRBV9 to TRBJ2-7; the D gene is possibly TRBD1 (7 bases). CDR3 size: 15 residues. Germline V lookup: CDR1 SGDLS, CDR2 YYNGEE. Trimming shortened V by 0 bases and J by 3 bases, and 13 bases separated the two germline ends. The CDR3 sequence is CASSVAPGGIYEQYF. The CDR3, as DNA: TGTGCCAGCAGCGTAGCACCAGGGGGGATCTACGAGCAGTACTTC.

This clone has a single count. In DNA, the CDR3 is TGTGCCAGTAGCACTAGCGGGGGGTTCCGGGAGCAGTTCTTC. Translation: CASSTSGGFREQFF. This chain uses TRBV19 with TRBJ2-1; 12 nucleotides match TRBD2. The CDR3 length is 14 residues. V gave up 6 bases and J gave up 10 bases; unmatched junction bases: 7. Looked up from germline, CDR1 is LNHDA and CDR2 is SQIVND (reference sequence).

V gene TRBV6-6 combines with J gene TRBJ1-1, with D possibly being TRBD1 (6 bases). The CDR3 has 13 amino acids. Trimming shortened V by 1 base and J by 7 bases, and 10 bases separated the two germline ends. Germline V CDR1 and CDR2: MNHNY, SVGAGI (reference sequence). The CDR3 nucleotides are TGTGCCAGCAGTTACTGGGGGGCCGGTGAAGCTTTCTTT. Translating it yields CASSYWGAGEAFF.

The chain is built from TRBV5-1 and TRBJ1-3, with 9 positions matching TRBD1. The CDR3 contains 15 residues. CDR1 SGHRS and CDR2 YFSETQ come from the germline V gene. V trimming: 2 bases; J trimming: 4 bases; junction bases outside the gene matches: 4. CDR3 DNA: TGCGCCAGCAGCTTCGGGACAGGGACCGGAAACACCATATATTTT. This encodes CASSFGTGTGNTIYF. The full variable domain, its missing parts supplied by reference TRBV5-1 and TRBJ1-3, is KAGVTQTPRYLIKTRGQQVTLSCSPISGHRSVSWYQQTPGQGLQFLFEYFSETQRNKGNFPGRFSGRQFSNSRSEMNVSTLELGDSALYLCASSFGTGTGNTIYFGEGSWLTVV.

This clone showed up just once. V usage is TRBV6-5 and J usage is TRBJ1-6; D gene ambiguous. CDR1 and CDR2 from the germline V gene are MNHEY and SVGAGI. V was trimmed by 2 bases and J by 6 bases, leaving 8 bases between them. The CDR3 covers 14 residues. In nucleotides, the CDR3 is TGTGCCAGCAGTTACAGTAAGGGTAATTCACCCCTCCACTTT. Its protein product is CASSYSKGNSPLHF.

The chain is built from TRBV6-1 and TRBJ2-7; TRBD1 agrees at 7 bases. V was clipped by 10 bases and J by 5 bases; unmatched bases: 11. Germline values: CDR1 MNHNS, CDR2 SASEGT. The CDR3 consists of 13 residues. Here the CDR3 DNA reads TGTGCCACCGGTGATCTAACAGGGGACGAGCAGTACTTC. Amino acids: CATGDLTGDEQYF.

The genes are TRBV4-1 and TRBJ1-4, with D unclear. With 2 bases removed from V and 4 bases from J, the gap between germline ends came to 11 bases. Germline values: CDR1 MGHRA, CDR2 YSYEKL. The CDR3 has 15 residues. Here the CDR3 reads CASSQIISHNEKLFF. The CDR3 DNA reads TGCGCCAGCAGCCAAATAATATCCCATAATGAAAAACTGTTTTTT.

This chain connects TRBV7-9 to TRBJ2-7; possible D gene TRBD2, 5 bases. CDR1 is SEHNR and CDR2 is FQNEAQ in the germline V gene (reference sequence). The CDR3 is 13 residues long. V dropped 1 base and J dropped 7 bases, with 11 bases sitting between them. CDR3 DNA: TGTGCCAGCAGCTTAGAGGCAGGCGGGGAGCAGTACTTC. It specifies CASSLEAGGEQYF.

Here the CDR3 reads CASRYSGGLNTGELFF. Written as DNA, the CDR3 is TGTGCCAGCAGGTACAGCGGGGGACTCAACACCGGGGAGCTGTTTTTT. The V gene is TRBV6-6, the J gene TRBJ2-2; 8 bases line up with TRBD2. V lost 6 bases to trimming and J lost 2 bases; unmatched junction nucleotides: 8. Germline V gene lookup returns CDR1 MNHNY and CDR2 SVGAGI (reference sequence). The CDR3 sequence is 16 residues long.